What follows is one T cell receptor beta chain and its context. What it recognizes is unknown. Both 60 Vbeta primers and 13 Jbeta primers went into the PCR. Clones were sequenced by immunoSEQ multiplex PCR, and TCRdb holds only the in-frame ones, with some missing. The table has more than 150,000 clones, 75% to 90% seen once. The sample belongs to a study of cytomegalovirus exposure and HLA in healthy donors. The ends were cut back, 2 bases at V and 0 bases at J, with 10 bases in the middle. The CDR3 extends over 15 amino acids. CDR1 KGHSH and CDR2 LQKENI come from the germline V gene. Findings and limits, study-wide: Further analysis was carried out later, and it showed several of the most significant clusters appearing linked to common viral pathogens. It is likely that the observed cluster of highly shared sequence variants was a sequencing artifact. What a later analysis reportedly showed was that an Asian-associated ancestry cluster had fewer N-insertions than the 666-donor mean. A previous analysis found most TCR beta V segments productive roughly 90% or roughly 30% of the time.

The chain is built from TRBV18 and TRBJ2-5, with D perhaps TRBD2 (6 bases). Sequenced input: PBMCs. This clonotype was sampled from a man aged 45-60 years in good health and CMV-seronegative. The CDR3 DNA reads TGTGCCAGCTCACCATTACCTAGCGACCAAGAGACCCAGTACTTC. Its protein product is CASSPLPSDQETQYF. The whole variable domain, filled in from reference TRBV18 and TRBJ2-5, reads NAGVMQNPRHLVRRRGQEARLRCSPMKGHSHVYWYRQLPEEGLKFMVYLQKENIIDESGMPKERFSAEFPKEGPSILRIQQVVRGDSAAYFCASSPLPSDQETQYFGPGTRLLVL.